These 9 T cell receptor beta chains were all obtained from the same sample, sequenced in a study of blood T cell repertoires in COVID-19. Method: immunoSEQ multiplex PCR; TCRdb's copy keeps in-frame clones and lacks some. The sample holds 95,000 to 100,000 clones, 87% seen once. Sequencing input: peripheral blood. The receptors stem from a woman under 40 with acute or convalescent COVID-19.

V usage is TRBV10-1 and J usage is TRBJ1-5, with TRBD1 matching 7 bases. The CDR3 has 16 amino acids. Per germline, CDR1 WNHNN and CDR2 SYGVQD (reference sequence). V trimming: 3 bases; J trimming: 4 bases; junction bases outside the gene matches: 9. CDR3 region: CASSDFQGVGNQPQHF. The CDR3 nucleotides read TGCGCCAGCAGTGACTTCCAGGGGGTTGGTAATCAGCCCCAGCATTTT.

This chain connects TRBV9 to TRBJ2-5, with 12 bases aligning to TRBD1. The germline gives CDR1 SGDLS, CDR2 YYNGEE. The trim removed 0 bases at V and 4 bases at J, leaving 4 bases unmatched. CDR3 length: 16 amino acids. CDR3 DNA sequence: TGTGCCAGCAGCGTAGAAGGGACAGGGGGCAGAGAGACCCAGTACTTC. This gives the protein CASSVEGTGGRETQYF.

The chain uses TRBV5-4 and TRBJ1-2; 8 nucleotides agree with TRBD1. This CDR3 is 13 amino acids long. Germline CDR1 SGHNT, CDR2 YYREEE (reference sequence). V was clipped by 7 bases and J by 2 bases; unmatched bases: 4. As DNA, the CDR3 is TGTGCCAGCTCCAGGGGGCAGAACTATGGCTACACCTTC. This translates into CASSRGQNYGYTF. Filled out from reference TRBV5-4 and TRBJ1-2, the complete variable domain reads ETGVTQSPTHLIKTRGQQVTLRCSSQSGHNTVSWYQQALGQGPQFIFQYYREEENGRGNFPPRFSGLQFPNYSSELNVNALELDDSALYLCASSRGQNYGYTFGSGTRLTVV.

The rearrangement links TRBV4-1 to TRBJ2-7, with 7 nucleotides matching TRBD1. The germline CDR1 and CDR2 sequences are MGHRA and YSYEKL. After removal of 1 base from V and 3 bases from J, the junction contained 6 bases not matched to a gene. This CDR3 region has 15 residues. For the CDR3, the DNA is TGCGCCAGCAGCCAAGGGGACAGTGGACTCTACGAGCAGTACTTC. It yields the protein CASSQGDSGLYEQYF.

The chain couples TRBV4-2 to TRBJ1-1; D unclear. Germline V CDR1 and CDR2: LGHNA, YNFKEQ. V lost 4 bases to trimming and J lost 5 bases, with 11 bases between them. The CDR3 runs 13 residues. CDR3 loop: CASSPSQFTEAFF. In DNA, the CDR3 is TGTGCCAGCAGCCCATCACAATTTACTGAAGCTTTCTTT.

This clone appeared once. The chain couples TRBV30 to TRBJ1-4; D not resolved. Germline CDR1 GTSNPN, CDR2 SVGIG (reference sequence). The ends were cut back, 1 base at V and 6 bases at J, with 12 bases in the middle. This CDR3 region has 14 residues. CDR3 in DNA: TGTGCCTGGAGTGGCGCTGCCCCGGATGAAAAACTGTTTTTT. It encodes CAWSGAAPDEKLFF.

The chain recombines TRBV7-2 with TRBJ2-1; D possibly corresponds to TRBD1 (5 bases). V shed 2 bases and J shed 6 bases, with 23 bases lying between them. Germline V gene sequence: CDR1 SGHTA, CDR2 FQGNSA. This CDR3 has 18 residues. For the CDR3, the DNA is TGTGCCAGCAGCTTACCCCAGGGCTATTTCGACACGCGCAATGAGCAGTTCTTC. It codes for CASSLPQGYFDTRNEQFF.

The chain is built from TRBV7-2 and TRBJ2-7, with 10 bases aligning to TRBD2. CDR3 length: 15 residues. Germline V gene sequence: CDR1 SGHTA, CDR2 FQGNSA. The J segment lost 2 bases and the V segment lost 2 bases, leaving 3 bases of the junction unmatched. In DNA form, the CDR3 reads TGTGCCAGCAGCTTAAGACTAGCGGGCACCTACGAGCAGTACTTC. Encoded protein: CASSLRLAGTYEQYF.

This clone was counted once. CDR3 nucleotides: TGTGCCAGCAGCTTTCTTGCAGGCGGCAATCAGCCCCAGCATTTT. Translating it yields CASSFLAGGNQPQHF. The chain combines TRBV5-6 with TRBJ1-5; D ambiguous. The CDR3 has 15 amino acids. The V end lost 2 bases, the J end lost 2 bases, and 11 bases lay between the germline ends. Germline assignment: CDR1 SGHDT and CDR2 YYEEEE.